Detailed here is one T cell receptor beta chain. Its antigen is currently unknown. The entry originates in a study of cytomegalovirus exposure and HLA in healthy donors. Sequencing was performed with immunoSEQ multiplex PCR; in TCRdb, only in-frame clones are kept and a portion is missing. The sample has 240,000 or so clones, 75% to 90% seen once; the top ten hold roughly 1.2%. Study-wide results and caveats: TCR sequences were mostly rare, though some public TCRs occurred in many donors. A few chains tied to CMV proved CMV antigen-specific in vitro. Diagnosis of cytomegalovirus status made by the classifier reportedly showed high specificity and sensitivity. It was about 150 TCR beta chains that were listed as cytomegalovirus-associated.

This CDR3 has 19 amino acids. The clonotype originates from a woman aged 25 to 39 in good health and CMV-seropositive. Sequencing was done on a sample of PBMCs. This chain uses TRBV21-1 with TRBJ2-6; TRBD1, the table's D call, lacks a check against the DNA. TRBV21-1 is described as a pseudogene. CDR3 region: CASSFYGDRMFSGANVLTF. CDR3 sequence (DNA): TGTGCCAGCAGCTTCTATGGGGACAGGATGTTCTCTGGGGCCAACGTCCTGACTTTC.